A selection of T cell receptor beta chains follows, all from one sample in a study of shared clonotypes between healthy human individuals. Profiling relied on immunoSEQ multiplex PCR, and the TCRdb table lists in-frame clones only, not all of them. Of some 800,000 clones in the sample, roughly 92% were seen once. Sequenced input: naive CD8+ T cells sorted from blood. The source is a young man in good health. Both conserved end residues are part of each CDR3. The order of the fields is D gene, J gene, clone size, V gene, CDR3 DNA, CDR3 protein. A D gene is named only where the DNA matches it firmly. A row's size may be missing; if present it is once, few, many or a size class.

>TRBD1|TRBJ1-4|.|TRBV30
TGTGCCTGGGGGACAGCGGGAAAACTGTTTTTT
CAWGTAGKLFF
>.|TRBJ2-7|.|TRBV7-9
TGTGCCAGCAGCTTAGAACCTGGGTCCTACGAGCAGTACTTC
CASSLEPGSYEQYF
>.|TRBJ2-7|.|TRBV19
TGTGCCAGGAAGGGACACCAATCCTACGAGCAGTACTTC
CARKGHQSYEQYF
>TRBD2|TRBJ2-1|.|TRBV13
TGTGCCAGCAGCTTAGAGGGGACTAGCGGGAGGGCCGGGGAGCAGTTCTTC
CASSLEGTSGRAGEQFF
>.|TRBJ1-2|.|TRBV9
TGTGCCAGCAGCGTATCGAAGACAGAGAAATTTTATGGCTACACCTTC
CASSVSKTEKFYGYTF
>.|TRBJ2-1|.|TRBV4-1
TGCGCCAGCAGCCAAGCATCCGGGACCCAATACAATGAGCAGTTCTTC
CASSQASGTQYNEQFF
>.|TRBJ2-7|.|TRBV13
TGTGCCAGCAGCTTAGGCCGCAGGGTTTGGGACGAGCAGTACTTC
CASSLGRRVWDEQYF
>.|TRBJ1-1|.|TRBV28
TGTGCCAGCAGTTTTTACGGGGGGGACACTGAAGCTTTCTTT
CASSFYGGDTEAFF
>TRBD2|TRBJ2-3|once|TRBV11-2
TGTGCCAGCAGCTGGGCTAGCGGGGCTAGCACAGATACGCAGTATTTT
CASSWASGASTDTQYF
>TRBD1|TRBJ2-7|few|TRBV27
TGTGCCAGCAGTACACGACAGGGGGCCCGGGAGCAGTACTTC
CASSTRQGAREQYF
>TRBD1|TRBJ1-2|.|TRBV18
TGTGCCAGCTCCGGGACAGGGGGCGTTGTCTATGGCTACACCTTC
CASSGTGGVVYGYTF
>.|TRBJ2-6|.|TRBV7-9
TGTGCCAGCAGCTTAGATCGGGGGAGAACCTCTGGGGCCAACGTCCTGACTTTC
CASSLDRGRTSGANVLTF
>TRBD1|TRBJ2-1|.|TRBV28
TGTGCCAGCAGTGCGGACAGGACCTACAATGAGCAGTTCTTC
CASSADRTYNEQFF
>TRBD2|TRBJ2-1|.|TRBV7-6
TGTGCCAGCAGCCATCAGGGTCGGACTAGCGGGAGGGCGTGGGCTGAGCAGTTCTTC
CASSHQGRTSGRAWAEQFF
>.|TRBJ1-1|.|TRBV27
TGTGCCGTCCTCGGCAAGCAAGAAGCTTTCTTT
CAVLGKQEAFF
>TRBD1|TRBJ1-5|.|TRBV6-5
TGTGCCAGCAGTTTCGGACAGGGGATACAGCCCCAGCATTTT
CASSFGQGIQPQHF
>TRBD2|TRBJ2-7|.|TRBV18
TGTGCCAGCTCACCCGGGGGGTACGAGCAGTACTTC
CASSPGGYEQYF
>.|TRBJ2-1|once|TRBV2
TGTGCCAGTTCCTCCTACAATGAGCAGTTCTTC
CASSSYNEQFF
>.|TRBJ2-3|.|TRBV6-5
TGTGCCAGCAGTCCGGCTAGCTACACAGATACGCAGTATTTT
CASSPASYTDTQYF
>.|TRBJ2-1|.|TRBV14
TGTGCCAGCAGCCAAGAACTGCCCCTCCTAGGGACTGAGCAGTTCTTC
CASSQELPLLGTEQFF
>TRBD2|TRBJ2-3|.|TRBV7-8
TGTGCCAGCAGCTTAAGTGCGGCTAGCGGGACAGATACGCAGTATTTT
CASSLSAASGTDTQYF
>.|TRBJ2-7|.|TRBV5-1
TGCGCCAGCAGCCACGCCAGTAATTCCTACGAGCAGTACTTC
CASSHASNSYEQYF
>TRBD1|TRBJ2-3|.|TRBV6-1
TGTGCCAGCAGTGAACCGGACAGGCCAAGCACAGATACGCAGTATTTT
CASSEPDRPSTDTQYF
>TRBD1|TRBJ1-1|.|TRBV6-1
TGTGCCAGCAGTGTAACAGGGGGGGGTTACTCTGAAGCTTTCTTT
CASSVTGGGYSEAFF
>TRBD2|TRBJ2-1|.|TRBV27
TGTGCCAGCAACCCTGTAGCGGGAGGTTACTCCTATGAGCAGTTCTTC
CASNPVAGGYSYEQFF
>.|TRBJ1-3|.|TRBV28
TGTGCCAGCACGCGGGGGCACTACTCTGGAAACACCATATATTTT
CASTRGHYSGNTIYF
>TRBD2|TRBJ2-1|.|TRBV27
TGTGCCAGCAGTCCGACTAGCGCGTTGTATGAGCAGTTCTTC
CASSPTSALYEQFF
>.|TRBJ2-5|.|TRBV28
TGTGCCAGCAATGGGGAGACCCAGTACTTC
CASNGETQYF
>TRBD1|TRBJ2-7|.|TRBV7-9
TGTGCCAGCAGTACAACCGGGACAGGGACACTCTACGAGCAGTACTTC
CASSTTGTGTLYEQYF
>TRBD1|TRBJ1-3|.|TRBV6-5
TGTGCCAGCAGTTCCCCCGGACAGGGCAAAAGAGGCACCATATATTTT
CASSSPGQGKRGTIYF
>.|TRBJ1-2|.|TRBV19
TGTGCCAGTAAGAACAGGGATGGCTACACCTTC
CASKNRDGYTF
>.|TRBJ1-5|.|TRBV6-4
TGTGCCAGCAATGACTCTCTTAGGGCGGGAGGACGGCCCCAGCATTTT
CASNDSLRAGGRPQHF
>TRBD1|TRBJ2-3|.|TRBV4-1
TGCGCCAGCAGCCAACCCGGGACAGCAATTATCAATACGCAGTATTTT
CASSQPGTAIINTQYF
>.|TRBJ1-5|.|TRBV5-1
TGCGCCAGCAGCTCTTCAGGGTCACGACAGCCCCAGCATTTT
CASSSSGSRQPQHF
>.|TRBJ2-7|once|TRBV30
TGTGCCTGGAGTGTTGGTACCTACGAGCAGTACTTC
CAWSVGTYEQYF
>.|TRBJ2-1|.|TRBV5-6
TGTGCCAGCAGCTCCTTCGTATCCTACAATGAGCAGTTCTTC
CASSSFVSYNEQFF
>.|TRBJ2-1|.|TRBV5-4
TGTGCCAGCAGCTTATTATCCAACAATGAGCAGTTCTTC
CASSLLSNNEQFF
>TRBD1|TRBJ2-7|.|TRBV6-5
TGTGCCAGCAGTTGGGGACAGGGGACCACCTACGAGCAGTACTTC
CASSWGQGTTYEQYF
>.|TRBJ2-7|once|TRBV11-2
TGTGCCAGCAGCCGGGTAGGGGCTATCTACGAGCAGTACTTC
CASSRVGAIYEQYF
>.|TRBJ2-1|.|TRBV15
TGTGCCACCAGCAGAGCCCACAGTATGAGCTCCTACAATGAGCAGTTCTTC
CATSRAHSMSSYNEQFF
>.|TRBJ2-3|.|TRBV28
TGTGCCAGCAGTCTTGGGGCGGTGACTAGCACAGATACGCAGTATTTT
CASSLGAVTSTDTQYF
>TRBD1|TRBJ2-2|once|TRBV5-5
TGTGCCAGCAGCTTGAATTTAGGACAGGCGAACACCGGGGAGCTGTTTTTT
CASSLNLGQANTGELFF
>TRBD2|TRBJ2-3|.|TRBV4-1
TGCGCCAGCAGCCAAGAACTAGCGGGAGGAGATACGCAGTATTTT
CASSQELAGGDTQYF
>TRBD1|TRBJ2-1|.|TRBV27
TGTGCCAGCAGTCCCCGACAGGGTAGGGATGAGCAGTTCTTC
CASSPRQGRDEQFF
>TRBD1|TRBJ1-4|.|TRBV7-6
TGTGCCAGCAGCTTAAAAACAGGGGGTTTCGGTGAAAAACTGTTTTTT
CASSLKTGGFGEKLFF
>.|TRBJ2-6|.|TRBV2
TGTGCCAGCATCCATTCCCTCCCAAGGGGCCACTCTGGGGCCAACGTCCTGACTTTC
CASIHSLPRGHSGANVLTF
>TRBD1|TRBJ2-5|.|TRBV29-1
TGCAGCGTTGATTGGACAGGTCAAGAGACCCAGTACTTC
CSVDWTGQETQYF
>.|TRBJ2-5|.|TRBV28
TGTGCCAGCAGTCTGGGCCCGTTCCAAGAGACCCAGTACTTC
CASSLGPFQETQYF